Given below is one TCR beta chain in context. Its antigen target is currently unknown. No quality values exist for individual bases; no much larger clone is one base distant. This specimen comes from a study of T-cell reconstitution after alpha-beta-depleted transplantation in children (dated by TCRdb to 2016 to 2017). Looking at the study overall: Using TCR repertoire profiling, the study quantitatively followed how T-cell immune reconstitution unfolded in children after TCRalphabeta/CD19-depleted allogeneic hematopoietic cell transplantation.

General findings and caveats noted by the study authors: Hyperexpanded clone frequencies declined over subsequent months; after one year, T-cell counts and TCRbeta diversity were mostly attributed to newly produced T cells. Apparently early alphabetaT-cell count recovery about two months after transplant reportedly relied on only several hundred rapidly expanded clones derived from non-depleted graft cells. In some patients, high TCRbeta diversity at day 60 was attributed to recipient T cells and intrathymic progenitors that had survived conditioning.

Library construction relied on PCR. The listed sequencing device is Illumina HiSeq 2500. Molecular barcoding was employed in the preparation of TCR libraries, with unique molecular identifiers being used to normalize TCRbeta repertoire quantification. Clones were called with MiXCR by TCRdb after fastp trimmed the public reads at Q25, and only in-frame beta chains were retained. For every CDR3 protein sequence, its rows merge into one entry that carries the most common genes and DNA. Recorded for this sample are about 460,000 distinct CDR3 sequences; about 10% of them occurred a single time. 2% of the sample lies in the top ten. The CDR3 has 15 amino acids, counting the end cysteine and phenylalanine. This entry keeps only the CDR3 DNA: 45 bases, framed from base 1. Sequences MNHEY (CDR1) and SVGAGI (CDR2) are obtained from the germline V gene. V is clipped by 6 bases and J by 2 bases, and the sequence between their germline boundaries is 17 bases long.

This specimen's treatment or condition label, interpreted: allogeneic hematopoietic cell transplantation with graft depleted of TCRalphabeta T cells and CD19 B cells. The children who served as transplant recipients had been given grafts of TCRalphabeta/CD19-depleted allogeneic hematopoietic cells. Source: PBMCs, taken before TCRalphabeta/CD19-depleted stem cell transplant. Rearrangement joined TRBV6-5 to TRBJ2-7; the D region possibly corresponds to TRBD1 (5 bases align). This clonotype originated in a child under 10 years old with inherited bone marrow failure, due to receive a stem cell transplant. The nucleotide sequence reads TGTGCCAGCAGCCCTTACCCAGGGCCAACCTACGAGCAGTACTTC. This is translated as CASSPYPGPTYEQYF.